Below, 24 T cell receptor beta chains from the same sample are listed, as sequenced in a study of cytomegalovirus exposure and HLA in healthy donors. Some clones are missing from TCRdb's copy, which holds only in-frame ones; the method was immunoSEQ multiplex PCR. The repertoire holds around 150,000 clones, 65% to 90% seen once, with 2% to 2.5% in the top ten. Sequencing was performed on PBMCs. The receptor set was obtained from a woman between 18 and 29 years old in good health and CMV-seronegative.

This chain uses TRBV7-8 with TRBJ1-2; D is perhaps TRBD1 (6 bases). Germline V gene data show CDR1 as SGHVS and CDR2 as FQNEAQ. This CDR3 spans 17 amino acids. V lost 3 bases and J 0 bases, leaving 17 bases between the germline ends. The CDR3 coding sequence is TGTGCCAGCAGCTTTTTACCCCCCGACAGGACTAACTATGGCTACACCTTC. Residues: CASSFLPPDRTNYGYTF.

The J gene is TRBJ1-1, the V gene TRBV5-1; D remains ambiguous. This CDR3 contains 13 residues. In germline, CDR1 is SGHRS, CDR2 YFSETQ. Trimming removed 9 bases from V and 8 bases from J, with 20 bases in between. CDR3 nucleotide sequence: TGCGCCACCAGGCCGCCGGAGGGTTTAGAAGCTTTCTTT. It specifies CATRPPEGLEAFF.

The chain carries TRBV5-4 and TRBJ2-7, with D hard to call. V lost 0 bases and J 2 bases, leaving 12 bases between the germline ends. CDR1 is SGHNT and CDR2 is YYREEE in the germline V gene (reference sequence). This CDR3 spans 15 amino acids. For the CDR3, the DNA is TGTGCCAGCAGCTTGGGTACGACAATCGCCTACGAGCAGTACTTC. Translating it yields CASSLGTTIAYEQYF. Supplemented by reference TRBV5-4 and TRBJ2-7, the full variable domain reads ETGVTQSPTHLIKTRGQQVTLRCSSQSGHNTVSWYQQALGQGPQFIFQYYREEENGRGNFPPRFSGLQFPNYSSELNVNALELDDSALYLCASSLGTTIAYEQYFGPGTRLTVT.

The chain combines TRBV2 with TRBJ1-1; D gene ambiguous. Trimming stripped 3 bases from V and 1 base from J, with 9 bases between. Germline values: CDR1 SNHLY, CDR2 FYNNEI. The CDR3 has 14 amino acids. In DNA form, the CDR3 reads TGTGCCAGCAGTGAGTCCCGGGAGAACACTGAAGCTTTCTTT. It yields the protein CASSESRENTEAFF.

The chain has TRBV7-2 and TRBJ2-4, with TRBD2 matching over 10 bases. This CDR3 contains 18 residues. CDR1 is SGHTA and CDR2 is FQGNSA in the germline V gene. The junction had 11 bases not matched to a gene; V was cut back by 4 bases and J by 2 bases. CDR3 DNA sequence: TGTGCCAGCAGCTCTCCTAGCGGGGGTATCGCATCCAAAAACATTCAGTACTTC. This encodes CASSSPSGGIASKNIQYF.

The CDR3 sequence is CASSYGSGSPNEQFF. The CDR3 coding sequence is TGTGCCAGCAGTTACGGTAGCGGGAGTCCCAATGAGCAGTTCTTC. The chain joins TRBV6-5 to TRBJ2-1; 9 positions agree with TRBD2. J was trimmed by 6 bases and V by 2 bases; bases with no gene match: 5. This CDR3 comprises 15 residues. In germline, CDR1 is MNHEY, CDR2 SVGAGI.

The J gene is TRBJ2-1, the V gene TRBV20-1; TRBD1 might be the D (6 bases). Germline V CDR1 and CDR2: DFQATT, SNEGSKA (reference sequence). The CDR3 has 10 residues. The germline V and J ends were trimmed by 4 bases and 12 bases, with 10 bases remaining between them. The CDR3 region is CSATGVGQFF. In DNA form, the CDR3 reads TGCAGTGCTACAGGGGTAGGGCAGTTCTTC.

The rearrangement links TRBV2 to TRBJ2-3; weak D call: TRBD1 (5 bases). With 5 bases removed from V and 0 bases from J, the gap between germline ends came to 9 bases. Germline CDR1 is SNHLY and CDR2 is FYNNEI. The length of the CDR3 is 14 residues. Written as DNA, the CDR3 is TGTGCCAGCAGTCACGACAGCAGCACAGATACGCAGTATTTT. This gives the protein CASSHDSSTDTQYF. Full variable domain (remainder filled in from reference TRBV2 and TRBJ2-3): EPEVTQTPSHQVTQMGQEVILRCVPISNHLYFYWYRQILGQKVEFLVSFYNNEISEKSEIFDDQFSVERPDGSNFTLKIRSTKLEDSAMYFCASSHDSSTDTQYFGPGTRLTVL.

This clone occurred a few times. V gene TRBV7-2 combines with J gene TRBJ1-1, with 9 positions matching TRBD1. The CDR3 contains 14 residues. CDR1 is SGHTA, CDR2 FQGNSA, per germline. Unmatched junction bases numbered 7, after V lost 5 bases and J lost 6 bases. CDR3 nucleotide sequence: TGTGCCAGCAGCATCAACAGGGGGCGGGCTGAAGCTTTCTTT. The encoded protein is CASSINRGRAEAFF.

This chain links TRBV19 with TRBJ1-6, with D tentatively TRBD1 (6 bases). This CDR3 is 16 amino acids long. Per germline, CDR1 LNHDA and CDR2 SQIVND (reference sequence). V was trimmed by 7 bases and J by 0 bases, leaving 13 bases between them. For the CDR3, the DNA is TGTGCCAGTAATAGGGGGGGAACCTCCTATAATTCACCCCTCCACTTT. Translation gives CASNRGGTSYNSPLHF.

This chain connects TRBV4-3 to TRBJ2-5, with D possibly matching TRBD1 (5 bases). Trimming pared 0 bases from V and 5 bases from J, leaving 13 bases between. CDR1 and CDR2 from the germline V gene are LGHNA and YSLEER. This CDR3 has 15 residues. Here the CDR3 DNA reads TGCGCCAGCAGCCAAGATGGGGCAGCCGGTGAGACCCAGTACTTC. Translation: CASSQDGAAGETQYF.

The chain couples TRBV7-8 to TRBJ2-5; tentatively, D is TRBD2 (5 bases). This CDR3 is built from 14 residues. Trimming stripped 5 bases from V and 5 bases from J, with 15 bases between. The germline V gene has CDR1 SGHVS and CDR2 FQNEAQ. The CDR3 nucleotides read TGTGCCAGCAGCGCGGTGAGGGTGGGCGAGACCCAGTACTTC. Translation gives CASSAVRVGETQYF. Full variable domain (outside the CDR3, taken from reference TRBV7-8 and TRBJ2-5): GAGVSQSPRYKVAKRGQDVALRCDPISGHVSLFWYQQALGQGPEFLTYFQNEAQLDKSGLPSDRFFAERPEGSVSTLKIQRTQQEDSAVYLCASSAVRVGETQYFGPGTRLLVL.

The chain has TRBV6-4 and TRBJ2-3, with D possibly TRBD1 on 6 matching bases. CDR1 is MRHNA, CDR2 SNTAGT, per germline. This CDR3 has 18 residues. V lost 6 bases and J 2 bases, leaving 24 bases between the germline ends. The DNA for the CDR3 is TGTGCCAGCAGAGAGCAGGGGTATGGGATTTCGAACACAGATACGCAGTATTTT. Translation: CASREQGYGISNTDTQYF.

The rearrangement uses TRBV18 and TRBJ1-2, with D hard to call. The CDR3 totals 15 residues. The V gene's germline CDR1 is KGHSH and CDR2 LQKENI. Trimming pared 1 base from V and 1 base from J, leaving 10 bases between. The CDR3 DNA sequence: TGTGCCAGCTCACCACAGCAGGATCTTAACTATGGCTACACCTTC. Its translation is CASSPQQDLNYGYTF.

Written as DNA, the CDR3 is TGTGCCAGCAGCGTAATGCCGGGTGGCGGCTATGGCTACACCTTC. It yields the protein CASSVMPGGGYGYTF. This chain connects TRBV9 to TRBJ1-2; no definite D call. CDR3 length: 15 residues. The germline gives CDR1 SGDLS, CDR2 YYNGEE. Trimming pared 1 base from V and 4 bases from J, leaving 14 bases between.

This chain connects TRBV5-1 to TRBJ1-2; a possible D gene is TRBD1 (6 bases). V was pared by 7 bases and J by 0 bases, with 16 bases between. The V gene's germline CDR1 is SGHRS and CDR2 YFSETQ. This CDR3 comprises 15 residues. The CDR3 is CASQRGGQANYGYTF. DNA of the CDR3: TGCGCCAGCCAGCGCGGGGGCCAAGCTAACTATGGCTACACCTTC.

This chain connects TRBV19 to TRBJ1-5; no firm D call. This CDR3 has 15 amino acids. In germline, CDR1 is LNHDA, CDR2 SQIVND (reference sequence). Trimming removed 7 bases from V and 4 bases from J, with 17 bases in between. In DNA, the CDR3 is TGTGCCAGTAATGAGGCGCCAGCAACTAATCAGCCCCAGCATTTT. It yields the protein CASNEAPATNQPQHF.

The J gene is TRBJ1-2, the V gene TRBV27; no firm D call. The CDR3 is made up of 14 amino acids. V lost 3 bases and J lost 1, with 9 bases in between. From germline, CDR1 is MNHEY and CDR2 SMNVEV (reference sequence). The CDR3 DNA sequence: TGTGCCAGCAGTTTGTCGTGGCATAACTATGGCTACACCTTC. The encoded protein is CASSLSWHNYGYTF.

The chain uses TRBV6-5 and TRBJ1-1, with D possibly TRBD1 on 6 matching bases. The CDR3 runs 13 residues. Germline CDR1 and CDR2: MNHEY and SVGAGI. V was clipped by 6 bases and J by 3 bases, with 11 bases between them. The CDR3 reads CASSPRQDTEAFF. The CDR3 bases are TGTGCCAGCAGCCCTAGACAGGACACTGAAGCTTTCTTT.

This clone has a single count. The V call is TRBV15, the J call TRBJ1-2, with D possibly being TRBD1 (6 bases). Trimming took 0 bases from V and 4 from J, leaving 21 bases between them. Germline V CDR1 and CDR2: LNHNV, YYDKDF (reference sequence). The CDR3 spans 18 residues. CDR3 in DNA: TGTGCCACCAGCAGAGATCAAAGGGGGACGGTCACCTTCTATGGCTACACCTTC. Protein product: CATSRDQRGTVTFYGYTF.

The chain is built from TRBV7-2 and TRBJ2-2; perhaps TRBD2 as D (6 bases). The CDR3 contains 15 residues. Germline V gene data show CDR1 as SGHTA and CDR2 as FQGNSA. V shed 3 bases and J shed 5 bases, with 13 bases lying between them. The DNA for the CDR3 is TGTGCCAGCAGCTTCCGCGGGGCTGGGACCGGGGAGCTGTTTTTT. As protein: CASSFRGAGTGELFF.

The V and J genes are TRBV18 and TRBJ2-7, with TRBD2 matching over 9 bases. The CDR3 length is 13 residues. Germline V CDR1 and CDR2: KGHSH, LQKENI. V shed 5 bases and J 6 bases; nucleotides not matched to a gene: 5. The CDR3 region has the DNA TGTGCCAGCTCAGTCGGACTAGCGCTCGAGCAGTACTTC. It encodes CASSVGLALEQYF.

CDR3 DNA: TGCGCCAGCAGCTTGAGAGGGCGCGAGCAGTACTTC. Its protein product is CASSLRGREQYF. The rearrangement links TRBV5-1 to TRBJ2-7; a weak D match, TRBD2 (5 bases). Per germline, CDR1 SGHRS and CDR2 YFSETQ. V shed 1 base and J shed 6 bases, with 8 bases lying between them. CDR3 size: 12 residues.

J is TRBJ2-3 and V is TRBV5-1; 7 nucleotides line up with TRBD2. This CDR3 region has 15 residues. The germline V gene encodes CDR1 SGHRS and CDR2 YFSETQ. Unmatched junction bases numbered 8, after V lost 5 bases and J lost 2 bases. The CDR3 coding sequence is TGCGCCAGCAGTTCCGCCCTAGCGGCCACAGATACGCAGTATTTT. It codes for CASSSALAATDTQYF.